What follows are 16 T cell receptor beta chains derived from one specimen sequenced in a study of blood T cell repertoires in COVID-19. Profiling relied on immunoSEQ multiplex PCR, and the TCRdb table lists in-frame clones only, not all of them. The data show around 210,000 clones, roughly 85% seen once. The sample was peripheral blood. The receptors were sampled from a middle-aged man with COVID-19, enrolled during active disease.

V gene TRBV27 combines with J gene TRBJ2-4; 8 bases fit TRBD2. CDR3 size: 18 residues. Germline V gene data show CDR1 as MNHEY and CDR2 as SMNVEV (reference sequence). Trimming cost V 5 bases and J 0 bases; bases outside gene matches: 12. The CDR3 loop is CASSPGPGLGLAKNIQYF. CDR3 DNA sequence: TGTGCCAGCAGTCCAGGGCCGGGACTAGGCCTAGCCAAAAACATTCAGTACTTC.

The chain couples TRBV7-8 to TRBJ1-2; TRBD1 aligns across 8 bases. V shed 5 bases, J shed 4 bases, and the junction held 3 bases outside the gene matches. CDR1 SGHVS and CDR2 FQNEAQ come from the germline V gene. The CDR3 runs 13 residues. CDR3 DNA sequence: TGTGCCAGCAGCAGGACAGGGCTCTATGGCTACACCTTC. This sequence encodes CASSRTGLYGYTF.

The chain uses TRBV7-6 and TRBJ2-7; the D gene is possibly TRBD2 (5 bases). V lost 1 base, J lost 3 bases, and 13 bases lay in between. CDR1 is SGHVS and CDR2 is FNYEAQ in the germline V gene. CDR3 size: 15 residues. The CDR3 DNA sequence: TGTGCCAGCAGCTTAGTTGGCAATAGCGACTACGAGCAGTACTTC. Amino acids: CASSLVGNSDYEQYF.

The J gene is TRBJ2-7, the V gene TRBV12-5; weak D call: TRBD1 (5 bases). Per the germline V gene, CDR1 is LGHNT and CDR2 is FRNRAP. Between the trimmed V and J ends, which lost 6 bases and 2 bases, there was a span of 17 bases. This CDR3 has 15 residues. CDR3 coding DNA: TGTGCTAGTGGACCTCCCCAGGGAACCACCTACGAGCAGTACTTC. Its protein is CASGPPQGTTYEQYF. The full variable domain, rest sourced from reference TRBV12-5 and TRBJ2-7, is DARVTQTPRHKVTEMGQEVTMRCQPILGHNTVFWYRQTMMQGLELLAYFRNRAPLDDSGMPKDRFSAEMPDATLATLKIQPSEPRDSAVYFCASGPPQGTTYEQYFGPGTRLTVT.

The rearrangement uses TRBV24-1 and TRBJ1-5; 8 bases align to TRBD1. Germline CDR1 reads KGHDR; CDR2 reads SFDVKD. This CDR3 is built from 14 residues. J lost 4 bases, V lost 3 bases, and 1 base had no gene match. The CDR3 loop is CATSDRTGNQPQHF. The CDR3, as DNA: TGTGCCACCAGTGATAGGACAGGGAATCAGCCCCAGCATTTT.

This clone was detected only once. The CDR3 nucleotides are TGTGCCAGCAGTTGGACAGCTACCGACCAAGAGACCCAGTACTTC. It codes for CASSWTATDQETQYF. The V gene is TRBV6-5, the J gene TRBJ2-5; weak D call: TRBD1 (6 bases). V lost 4 bases and J lost 0, with 12 bases in between. CDR1 and CDR2 from the germline V gene are MNHEY and SVGAGI. The CDR3 is 15 residues long.

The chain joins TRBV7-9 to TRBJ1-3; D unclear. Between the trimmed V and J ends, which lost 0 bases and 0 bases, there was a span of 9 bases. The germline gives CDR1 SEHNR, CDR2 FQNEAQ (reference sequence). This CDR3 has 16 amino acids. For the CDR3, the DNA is TGTGCCAGCAGCTTAGCGGGCAGTTCCTCTGGAAACACCATATATTTT. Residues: CASSLAGSSSGNTIYF. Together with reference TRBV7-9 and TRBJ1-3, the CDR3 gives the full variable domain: DTGVSQNPRHKITKRGQNVTFRCDPISEHNRLYWYRQTLGQGPEFLTYFQNEAQLEKSRLLSDRFSAERPKGSFSTLEIQRTEQGDSAMYLCASSLAGSSSGNTIYFGEGSWLTVV.

The CDR3 coding sequence is TGTGCCAGCAGCTCCCCAGGGGGCCTAGCCAAAAACATTCAGTACTTC. Translation gives CASSSPGGLAKNIQYF. V is TRBV7-8 and J is TRBJ2-4; 8 bases fit TRBD1. After removal of 4 bases from V and 0 bases from J, the junction contained 5 bases not matched to a gene. The germline V gene has CDR1 SGHVS and CDR2 FQNEAQ. The CDR3 consists of 16 residues.

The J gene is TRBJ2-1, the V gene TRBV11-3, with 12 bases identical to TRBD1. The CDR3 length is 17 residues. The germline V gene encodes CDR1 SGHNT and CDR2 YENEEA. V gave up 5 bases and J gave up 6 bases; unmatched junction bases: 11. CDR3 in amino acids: CASSPGTGGYRVNEQFF. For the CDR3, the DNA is TGTGCCAGCAGCCCGGGGACAGGGGGCTATCGTGTCAATGAGCAGTTCTTC. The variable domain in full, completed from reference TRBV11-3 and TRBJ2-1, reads EAGVVQSPRYKIIEKKQPVAFWCNPISGHNTLYWYLQNLGQGPELLIRYENEEAVDDSQLPKDRFSAERLKGVDSTLKIQPAELGDSAVYLCASSPGTGGYRVNEQFFGPGTRLTVL.

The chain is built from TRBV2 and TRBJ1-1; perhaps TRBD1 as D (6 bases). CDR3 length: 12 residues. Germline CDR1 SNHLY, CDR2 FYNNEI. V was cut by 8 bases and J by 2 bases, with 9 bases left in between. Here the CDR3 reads CASDRLNTEAFF. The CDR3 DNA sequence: TGTGCCAGCGACAGGTTAAACACTGAAGCTTTCTTT.

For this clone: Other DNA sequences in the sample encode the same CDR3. The CDR3 spells CAWSPQGNQPQHF. As DNA, the CDR3 is TGTGCCTGGAGCCCACAGGGGAATCAGCCCCAGCATTTT. The chain combines TRBV30 with TRBJ1-5, with 7 bases fitting TRBD1. The V gene end was trimmed by 3 bases and the J gene end by 4 bases; junction bases not matched to a gene: 3. Germline loops: CDR1 GTSNPN, CDR2 SVGIG (reference sequence). The CDR3 is made up of 13 amino acids. Variable domain in full (rest from reference TRBV30 and TRBJ1-5): SQTIHQWPATLVQPVGSPLSLECTVEGTSNPNLYWYRQAAGRGLQLLFYSVGIGQISSEVPQNLSASRPQDRQFILSSKKLLLSDSGFYLCAWSPQGNQPQHFGDGTRLSIL.

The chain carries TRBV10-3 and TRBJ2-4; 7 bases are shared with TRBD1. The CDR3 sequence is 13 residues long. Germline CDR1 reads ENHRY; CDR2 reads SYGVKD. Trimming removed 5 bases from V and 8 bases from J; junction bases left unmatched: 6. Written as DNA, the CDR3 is TGTGCCATCAGTCTACAGGGGTGGGACATTCAGTACTTC. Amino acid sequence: CAISLQGWDIQYF.

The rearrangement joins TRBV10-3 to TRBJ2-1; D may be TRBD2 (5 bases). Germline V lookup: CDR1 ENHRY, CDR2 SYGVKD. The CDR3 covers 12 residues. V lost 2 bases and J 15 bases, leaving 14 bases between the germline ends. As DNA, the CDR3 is TGTGCCATCAGTGAGGCCGGGGAGCTAAGGTTCTTC. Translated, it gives CAISEAGELRFF.

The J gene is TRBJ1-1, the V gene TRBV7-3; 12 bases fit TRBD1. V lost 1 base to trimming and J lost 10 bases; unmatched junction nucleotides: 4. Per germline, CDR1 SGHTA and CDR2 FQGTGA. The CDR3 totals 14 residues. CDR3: CASSLMGQGATAFF. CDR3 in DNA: TGTGCCAGCAGCTTAATGGGACAGGGGGCGACAGCTTTCTTT.

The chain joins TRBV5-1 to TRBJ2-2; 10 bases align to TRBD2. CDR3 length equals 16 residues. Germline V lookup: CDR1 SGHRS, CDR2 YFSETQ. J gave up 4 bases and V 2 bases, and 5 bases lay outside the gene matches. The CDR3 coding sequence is TGCGCCAGCAGCTTCCTAGCGGGGGCCATCACCGGGGAGCTGTTTTTT. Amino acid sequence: CASSFLAGAITGELFF.

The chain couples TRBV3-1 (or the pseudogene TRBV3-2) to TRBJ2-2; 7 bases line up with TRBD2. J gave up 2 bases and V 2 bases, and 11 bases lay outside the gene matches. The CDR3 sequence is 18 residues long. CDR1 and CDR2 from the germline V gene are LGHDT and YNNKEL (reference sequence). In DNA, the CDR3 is TGTGCCAGCAGCCAACCCTCTTCCGGGAGGACAAACACCGGGGAGCTGTTTTTT. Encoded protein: CASSQPSSGRTNTGELFF.